These 19 T cell receptor beta chains originate from one sample sequenced in a study of blood T cell repertoires in COVID-19 (TCRdb year 2020). Library method: the immunoSEQ multiplex PCR assay. In its TCRdb copy, this immuneACCESS table keeps in-frame sequences only and misses some clones. Where compared with another copy, unresolved V genes explain less than half of these, and the others have no known cause. The sample profile shows 150,000 or so clones; 70% to 85% of them were found once. The ten most abundant clones make up about 29% of the sample. Sequences were obtained from peripheral blood. The receptors derive from a woman aged 60-70 years with acute or convalescent COVID-19.

This clone was seen at least ten times. The genes are TRBV7-3 and TRBJ2-7; 8 bases agree with TRBD1. V gave up 5 bases and J gave up 3 bases; unmatched junction bases: 6. The CDR3 runs 14 residues. Germline-derived CDR1 and CDR2 are SGHTA and FQGTGA. CDR3 loop: CASSQGTGDYEQYF. The CDR3, as DNA: TGTGCCAGCAGCCAAGGGACAGGTGACTACGAGCAGTACTTC. Combining the CDR3 with reference TRBV7-3 and TRBJ2-7 gives the whole variable domain GAGVSQTPSNKVTEKGKYVELRCDPISGHTALYWYRQSLGQGPEFLIYFQGTGAADDSGLPNDRFFAVRPEGSVSTLKIQRTERGDSAVYLCASSQGTGDYEQYFGPGTRLTVT.

J is TRBJ2-7 and V is TRBV11-2, with 14 nucleotides matching TRBD2. Losses at the gene ends were 4 bases for V and 7 bases for J; bases not matched to a gene: 3. The CDR3 runs 14 residues. Germline V gene sequence: CDR1 SGHAT, CDR2 FQNNGV. CDR3 in amino acids: CASSSGTSGGEQYF. CDR3 DNA: TGTGCCAGCAGCTCCGGGACTAGCGGGGGTGAGCAGTACTTC.

The chain carries TRBV6-1 and TRBJ1-2, with a possible D match to TRBD1 (5 bases). The germline V gene encodes CDR1 MNHNS and CDR2 SASEGT. The V end lost 2 bases, the J end lost 5 bases, and 12 bases lay between the germline ends. This CDR3 spans 14 amino acids. As DNA, the CDR3 is TGTGCCAGCAGTGAATCTGTCCGACAGTATGGCTACACCTTC. Its protein is CASSESVRQYGYTF.

J is TRBJ1-2 and V is TRBV2, with a weak D call TRBD1 (5 bases). Germline V gives CDR1 SNHLY, CDR2 FYNNEI. CDR3 size: 12 residues. V was pared by 2 bases and J by 6 bases, with 7 bases between. CDR3: CASSEQGDGYTF. Here the CDR3 DNA reads TGTGCCAGCAGTGAACAGGGCGATGGCTACACCTTC.

The gene calls are TRBV5-1 and TRBJ1-6, with no clear D. The CDR3 runs 14 residues. Germline CDR1 and CDR2: SGHRS and YFSETQ. Trimming took 0 bases from V and 4 from J, leaving 5 bases between them. The CDR3 spells CASSLGDYNSPLHF. The CDR3 DNA sequence: TGCGCCAGCAGCTTGGGAGATTATAATTCACCCCTCCACTTT. The full variable domain, completed using reference TRBV5-1 and TRBJ1-6, is KAGVTQTPRYLIKTRGQQVTLSCSPISGHRSVSWYQQTPGQGLQFLFEYFSETQRNKGNFPGRFSGRQFSNSRSEMNVSTLELGDSALYLCASSLGDYNSPLHFGNGTRLTVT.

This CDR3 reads CASSPGQHNSPLHF. The CDR3 region has the DNA TGTGCCAGCAGCCCGGGACAGCATAATTCACCCCTCCACTTT. The V gene is TRBV7-9, the J gene TRBJ1-6; 7 bases fit TRBD1. The CDR3 consists of 14 residues. Germline trimming cut 5 bases from V and 5 bases from J; bases unmatched to any gene: 3. CDR1 SEHNR and CDR2 FQNEAQ come from the germline V gene (reference sequence).

The genes are TRBV19 and TRBJ1-1; D is perhaps TRBD1 (6 bases). V was trimmed by 3 bases and J by 0 bases, leaving 8 bases between them. The germline CDR1 and CDR2 sequences are LNHDA and SQIVND (reference sequence). The CDR3 sequence is 14 residues long. CDR3 sequence: CASSMGTLNTEAFF. CDR3 coding DNA: TGTGCCAGTAGTATGGGGACATTGAACACTGAAGCTTTCTTT.

The chain joins TRBV5-1 to TRBJ1-4; TRBD1 aligns across 9 bases. CDR3 length: 17 residues. Germline V gene data show CDR1 as SGHRS and CDR2 as YFSETQ. V shed 4 bases and J 3 bases; nucleotides not matched to a gene: 10. The CDR3 protein is CASSHRDRETPNEKLFF. In DNA, the CDR3 is TGCGCCAGCAGCCACCGGGACAGGGAGACACCTAATGAAAAACTGTTTTTT.

The chain uses TRBV30 and TRBJ2-7, with a possible D match to TRBD1 (5 bases). Germline CDR1 GTSNPN, CDR2 SVGIG (reference sequence). The CDR3 totals 14 residues. The V gene lost 3 bases and the J gene lost 2 bases, with 14 bases spanning the gap. CDR3 in DNA: TGTGCCTGGAGGGTGGGCGTGGGGCCCTACGAGCAGTACTTC. This encodes CAWRVGVGPYEQYF.

Remarks on this clone: Germline and junction disagree at one end, which may indicate a read error. This rearrangement joins TRBV7-6 to TRBJ2-1, with a tentative D call TRBD1 (6 bases). Germline V gene data show CDR1 as SGHVS and CDR2 as FNYEAQ. The CDR3 sequence is 17 residues long. The CDR3 protein is CASCLVVGAGGSNEQFF. In DNA, the CDR3 is TGTGCCAGCTGCTTAGTTGTGGGGGCTGGGGGCTCCAATGAGCAGTTCTTC. The complete variable domain, with remaining parts taken from reference TRBV7-6 and TRBJ2-1, reads GAGVSQSPRYKVTKRGQDVALRCDPISGHVSLYWYRQALGQGPEFLTYFNYEAQQDKSGLPNDRFSAERPEGSISTLTIQRTEQRDSAMYRCASCLVVGAGGSNEQFFGPGTRLTVL.

The CDR3 region is CASSLPTAEAFF. In DNA form, the CDR3 reads TGCGCCAGCAGCTTACCGACAGCTGAAGCTTTCTTT. This chain connects TRBV5-1 to TRBJ1-1, with a weak D call TRBD1 (5 bases). V gave up 2 bases and J gave up 6 bases, with 8 bases separating them. This CDR3 region has 12 residues. The germline V gene has CDR1 SGHRS and CDR2 YFSETQ.

The V and J genes are TRBV14 and TRBJ1-4; possible D gene TRBD1, 5 bases. The V end lost 2 bases, the J end lost 0 bases, and 10 bases lay between the germline ends. Germline CDR1 and CDR2: SGHDN and FVKESK. This CDR3 contains 16 residues. CDR3 DNA sequence: TGTGCCAGCAGCCAATATACAGGAGCAACTAATGAAAAACTGTTTTTT. Its translation is CASSQYTGATNEKLFF.

The J gene is TRBJ1-1, the V gene TRBV27; no firm D call. The CDR3 consists of 14 residues. Germline V gene data show CDR1 as MNHEY and CDR2 as SMNVEV (reference sequence). Trimming took 2 bases from V and 4 from J, leaving 11 bases between them. In DNA, the CDR3 is TGTGCCAGCAGTTTAAGGTTCGGGTTCACTGAAGCTTTCTTT. Residues: CASSLRFGFTEAFF.

The chain recombines TRBV14 with TRBJ1-4; 9 bases fit TRBD1. Per germline, CDR1 SGHDN and CDR2 FVKESK. The CDR3 sequence is 17 residues long. J lost 4 bases, V lost 1 base, and 7 bases had no gene match. The DNA of the CDR3 is TGTGCCAGCAGCCAAGTTGGGACAGGGTGGCGTAATGAAAAACTGTTTTTT. Protein: CASSQVGTGWRNEKLFF.

V is TRBV7-2 and J is TRBJ1-3; D is uncertain. The germline gives CDR1 SGHTA, CDR2 FQGNSA. The CDR3 has 15 residues. The germline V and J ends were trimmed by 3 bases and 0 bases, with 9 bases remaining between them. CDR3 bases: TGTGCCAGCAGCTTGGCGGGAGTCTCTGGAAACACCATATATTTT. It encodes CASSLAGVSGNTIYF.

This clone was recorded only once. The chain carries TRBV5-8 and TRBJ1-1; no reliable D call. CDR1 and CDR2 from the germline V gene are SGHTS and YDEGEE. V lost 0 bases and J lost 1, with 10 bases in between. The CDR3 sequence is 15 residues long. Here the CDR3 DNA reads TGTGCCAGCAGCTTGGGAGTATACCCGAACACTGAAGCTTTCTTT. Its protein product is CASSLGVYPNTEAFF.

The chain has TRBV11-2 and TRBJ1-1, with 7 bases aligning to TRBD1. The J segment lost 5 bases and the V segment lost 4 bases, leaving 4 bases of the junction unmatched. In germline, CDR1 is SGHAT, CDR2 FQNNGV. The CDR3 runs to 13 residues. The CDR3 reads CASSSHRGTEAFF. CDR3 sequence (DNA): TGTGCCAGCAGCTCTCACAGGGGTACTGAAGCTTTCTTT.

The chain employs TRBV5-1 and TRBJ1-4, with 7 nucleotides matching TRBD1. The V gene end was trimmed by 4 bases and the J gene end by 8 bases; junction bases not matched to a gene: 8. The germline V gene has CDR1 SGHRS and CDR2 YFSETQ. This CDR3 spans 14 amino acids. For the CDR3, the DNA is TGCGCCAGCAGCCCTACGACAGGGTGGGAAAAACTGTTTTTT. Translated, it gives CASSPTTGWEKLFF.

This rearrangement joins TRBV29-1 to TRBJ1-2, with 9 bases matching TRBD1. The V gene's germline CDR1 is SQVTM and CDR2 ANQGSEA. This CDR3 has 16 residues. Losses at the gene ends were 0 bases for V and 3 bases for J; bases not matched to a gene: 8. The CDR3 DNA is TGCAGCGTTGAAGATTACACGGACAGGGGATACTATGGCTACACCTTC. This encodes CSVEDYTDRGYYGYTF.